A single sample is the source of the 27 T cell receptor beta chains below, sequenced in a study of neurological immune-mediated disorders (dated by TCRdb to the late 2010s). The library was obtained by 5' RACE. The sequencer was an Illumina HiSeq 2500. TCRdb passed the public sequencing reads through fastp at Q25 and MiXCR, retaining productive beta sequences. Entries that share a CDR3 protein sequence are merged under the most common genes and DNA. The sample includes approximately 84,000 distinct CDR3 sequences, with about 4.5% observed a single time. 5% to 6% of the sample rests with the top ten. The time point tag for this specimen amounts to: longitudinal time-point 3. Material for sequencing was PBMCs. Receptors were obtained from a woman in her sixties with multiple sclerosis.

In its sample, this clonotype was seen once. Possible read error: a much larger clone is one base away. This chain links TRBV7-7 with TRBJ2-3; 7 nucleotides align to TRBD1. The CDR3 spans 14 residues. Germline CDR1 reads SSHAT; CDR2 reads FNYEAQ (reference sequence). The CDR3 protein is CASSRTGRTYTQYF. The DNA for the CDR3 is TGTGCCAGCAGTCGGACAGGTCGCACATATACGCAGTATTTT. The entire variable domain, with the rest obtained from reference TRBV7-7 and TRBJ2-3, is as follows: GAGVSQSPRYKVTKRGQDVTLRCDPISSHATLYWYQQALGQGPEFLTYFNYEAQPDKSGLPSDRFSAERPEGSISTLTIQRTEQRDSAMYRCASSRTGRTYTQYFGPGTRLTVL.

Many counts were recorded for this clonotype. The chain couples TRBV12-3 or TRBV12-4 to TRBJ1-1, with a tentative D call TRBD1 (6 bases). CDR3 size: 14 residues. The ends were cut back, 4 bases at V and 5 bases at J, with 14 bases in the middle. CDR3: CASSWGAFTTEAFF. As DNA, the CDR3 is TGTGCCAGCAGTTGGGGGGCATTTACAACTGAAGCTTTCTTT.

This clonotype occurred many times. The chain uses TRBV6-5 and TRBJ2-4; D gene uncertain. CDR1 is MNHEY, CDR2 SVGAGI, per germline. CDR3 length: 16 amino acids. Trimming removed 6 bases at V and 8 bases at J, with 23 bases between. The CDR3 sequence: CASRLSRTDGIHIQYF. The CDR3 DNA reads as TGTGCCAGCAGGTTAAGTAGGACGGACGGTATCCACATTCAGTACTTC.

This clonotype was detected many times. V gene TRBV6-1 combines with J gene TRBJ2-7; TRBD2 agrees at 11 bases. This CDR3 comprises 17 residues. CDR1 MNHNS and CDR2 SASEGT come from the germline V gene. The ends lost 3 bases at V and 2 bases at J; junction bases unmatched: 9. CDR3 sequence: CASSDDRLAGLPYEQYF. CDR3 DNA sequence: TGTGCCAGCAGTGACGACAGACTAGCGGGGCTTCCCTACGAGCAGTACTTC.

There are many counts of this clonotype. The V gene is TRBV20-1, the J gene TRBJ2-1; D is undetermined. The CDR3 sequence is 14 residues long. Trimming cost V 4 bases and J 1 base, with 11 bases left between them. Germline lookup yields CDR1 DFQATT and CDR2 SNEGSKA (reference sequence). The CDR3 is CSATGIRSYNEQFF. DNA of the CDR3: TGCAGTGCTACAGGTATTAGGTCCTACAATGAGCAGTTCTTC.

Ten or more counts support this clonotype. CDR3 residues: CSDPGQGLSPLHF. The CDR3 DNA is TGCAGTGATCCGGGACAGGGGCTTTCACCCCTCCACTTT. The V gene is TRBV20-1, the J gene TRBJ1-6, with TRBD1 matching over 10 bases. CDR1 and CDR2 from the germline V gene are DFQATT and SNEGSKA (reference sequence). The CDR3 length is 13 residues. V lost 7 bases to trimming and J lost 9 bases; unmatched junction nucleotides: 6.

This clonotype was picked up many times. The V call is TRBV28, the J call TRBJ1-6; D possibly corresponds to TRBD1 (5 bases). The CDR3 consists of 14 residues. The germline V and J ends were trimmed by 3 bases and 14 bases, with 17 bases remaining between them. From germline, CDR1 is MDHEN and CDR2 SYDVKM. The CDR3 is CASSFLDGAGTLHF. The CDR3 DNA sequence: TGTGCCAGCAGTTTCCTCGATGGGGCGGGGACCCTCCACTTT.

At least ten counts were recorded for this clonotype. The rearrangement links TRBV11-2 to TRBJ1-2; D unclear. V lost 0 bases and J lost 1, with 12 bases in between. The length of the CDR3 is 16 residues. CDR1 SGHAT and CDR2 FQNNGV come from the germline V gene. The CDR3 DNA sequence: TGTGCCAGCAGCTTAGACCTTAGGATTCTTAACTATGGCTACACCTTC. The encoded protein is CASSLDLRILNYGYTF.

This clonotype was counted at least ten times. The chain employs TRBV28 and TRBJ1-2; D is uncertain. The germline V gene encodes CDR1 MDHEN and CDR2 SYDVKM. Trimming shortened V by 6 bases and J by 8 bases, and 16 bases separated the two germline ends. The CDR3 contains 13 residues. CDR3 amino acids: CASSPGPFGGYTF. The CDR3 DNA is TGTGCCAGCAGCCCTGGACCGTTTGGGGGCTACACCTTC.

This clonotype was counted ten times or more. The CDR3 here is CSARDVDAGSYNSPLHF. CDR3 DNA: TGCAGTGCTAGAGATGTTGATGCGGGCTCCTATAATTCACCCCTCCACTTT. J is TRBJ1-6 and V is TRBV20-1; no reliable D call. The length of the CDR3 is 17 residues. CDR1 and CDR2 (germline): DFQATT, SNEGSKA (reference sequence). V dropped 0 bases and J dropped 0 bases, with 12 bases sitting between them.

The CDR3 DNA is TGTGCCAGCAGTATTATTGGGGCCAAAAACATTCAGTACTTC. This translates into CASSIIGAKNIQYF. The chain couples TRBV12-3 or TRBV12-4 to TRBJ2-4; D is uncertain. Trimming took 5 bases from V and 1 from J, leaving 9 bases between them. The CDR3 is made up of 14 amino acids.

This sequence joins TRBV7-8 and TRBJ1-5; D is unresolved. The CDR3 runs 14 residues. CDR1 and CDR2 from the germline V gene are SGHVS and FQNEAQ. Between the trimmed V and J ends, which lost 2 bases and 5 bases, there was a span of 10 bases. Here the CDR3 DNA reads TGTGCCAGCAGCTTAAATGACGGGTATCAGCCCCAGCATTTT. The encoded protein is CASSLNDGYQPQHF.

This clonotype has at least ten counts. This rearrangement joins TRBV6-5 to TRBJ2-1, with no clear D. V was shortened by 5 bases and J by 14 bases, with 22 bases between the two germline ends. The CDR3 is 14 residues long. CDR1 is MNHEY, CDR2 SVGAGI, per germline. CDR3 in amino acids: CASSPGGPSIKKFF. The CDR3, as DNA: TGTGCCAGCAGTCCCGGTGGCCCGAGCATCAAGAAGTTCTTC.

Many counts were recorded for this clonotype. The chain has TRBV20-1 and TRBJ1-1; 12 nucleotides align to TRBD1. The CDR3 has 16 residues. The J segment lost 1 base and the V segment lost 5 bases, leaving 8 bases of the junction unmatched. Germline CDR1 DFQATT, CDR2 SNEGSKA (reference sequence). The CDR3 sequence is CSAPRDRGPTNTEAFF. CDR3 sequence (DNA): TGCAGTGCTCCCCGGGACAGGGGGCCAACGAACACTGAAGCTTTCTTT.

This clonotype was recorded many times. The chain joins TRBV20-1 to TRBJ2-1, with 9 bases that match TRBD2. Germline V gives CDR1 DFQATT, CDR2 SNEGSKA (reference sequence). This CDR3 region has 16 residues. Trimming took 3 bases from V and 5 from J; bases not matched to a gene: 11. CDR3 in DNA: TGCAGTGCTAGTAATGGGGCGGGGGGGCGAAACAATGAGCAGTTCTTC. Its protein product is CSASNGAGGRNNEQFF.

This clonotype was seen repeatedly, ten times or more. The chain has TRBV11-3 and TRBJ2-5; D is possibly TRBD1 or TRBD2 (5 bases each). CDR1 is SGHNT, CDR2 YENEEA, per germline. V was shortened by 4 bases and J by 5 bases, with 17 bases between the two germline ends. The CDR3 extends over 15 amino acids. CDR3 loop: CASSSRTGRRETQYF. DNA for the CDR3: TGTGCCAGCAGCTCCCGAACGGGACGGCGGGAGACCCAGTACTTC.

This clonotype was seen ten or more times. J is TRBJ2-5 and V is TRBV15; TRBD1 matches at 11 bases. V dropped 5 bases and J dropped 5; count of bases not matched to a gene: 7. CDR3 length: 15 residues. Germline V gene data show CDR1 as LNHNV and CDR2 as YYDKDF (reference sequence). The CDR3 DNA follows: TGTGCCACCAGCCCCCGGACAGGGGGCAGTGAGACCCAGTACTTC. It translates to CATSPRTGGSETQYF.

This clonotype was counted ten times or more. The chain recombines TRBV7-2 with TRBJ1-2; tentative D call: TRBD1 (6 bases). The CDR3 totals 13 residues. Germline CDR1 SGHTA, CDR2 FQGNSA. The germline V and J ends were trimmed by 8 bases and 5 bases, with 15 bases remaining between them. The CDR3 reads CASAPGGRYGYTF. The CDR3 bases are TGTGCCAGCGCTCCGGGGGGCCGATATGGCTACACCTTC. The full variable domain, in which reference TRBV7-2 and TRBJ1-2 provide the parts outside the CDR3, is GAGVSQSPSNKVTEKGKDVELRCDPISGHTALYWYRQSLGQGLEFLIYFQGNSAPDKSGLPSDRFSAERTGGSVSTLTIQRTQQEDSAVYLCASAPGGRYGYTFGSGTRLTVV.

This chain joins TRBV18 and TRBJ1-1; TRBD1 might be the D (6 bases). The V gene's germline CDR1 is KGHSH and CDR2 LQKENI. The V end was cut by 2 bases, the J end by 4 bases, with 14 bases between. CDR3 length equals 15 residues. The CDR3 protein is CASSPFSQGSTEAFF. The CDR3, as DNA: TGTGCCAGCTCACCATTCTCGCAGGGGTCCACTGAAGCTTTCTTT.

In its sample, this clonotype was seen many times. This rearrangement joins TRBV7-2 to TRBJ2-5; D could derive from TRBD1 or TRBD2 (5 bases each). The ends were cut back, 8 bases at V and 1 base at J, with 11 bases in the middle. Looked up from germline, CDR1 is SGHTA and CDR2 is FQGNSA. CDR3 length equals 13 residues. The DNA for the CDR3 is TGTGCCAGCTTCCGGGACCGCCAAGAGACCCAGTACTTC. Protein product: CASFRDRQETQYF.

This clonotype was seen ten or more times. This chain connects TRBV28 to TRBJ2-7; 7 nucleotides agree with TRBD1. The CDR3 totals 15 residues. Germline V lookup: CDR1 MDHEN, CDR2 SYDVKM. With 5 bases clipped from V and 0 bases from J, the junction kept 7 bases outside the gene matches. The CDR3 nucleotides are TGTGCCAGCAGTGAGACAGGGTACTCCTCCTACGAGCAGTACTTC. Amino acid sequence: CASSETGYSSYEQYF.

This clonotype was detected many times. The V call is TRBV20-1, the J call TRBJ1-4; D is perhaps TRBD1 (5 bases). This CDR3 spans 13 amino acids. Trimming cost V 3 bases and J 8 bases, with 13 bases left between them. Germline V gene lookup returns CDR1 DFQATT and CDR2 SNEGSKA (reference sequence). The CDR3: CSARKGFEEKLFF. Here the CDR3 DNA reads TGCAGTGCTAGGAAGGGGTTTGAAGAAAAACTGTTTTTT.

The rearrangement links TRBV7-6 to TRBJ2-5, with 10 positions matching TRBD2. Germline loops: CDR1 SGHVS, CDR2 FNYEAQ. Trimming removed 1 base from V and 4 bases from J; junction bases left unmatched: 9. The CDR3 consists of 17 residues. The CDR3 sequence is CASSLEHGTSVRETQYF. For the CDR3, the DNA is TGTGCCAGCAGCTTAGAGCACGGGACTAGCGTTCGAGAGACCCAGTACTTC.

In this sample, this clonotype turned up many times. The CDR3 loop is CASSRTSGNNEQFF. CDR3 sequence (DNA): TGCGCCAGCAGCCGGACTAGCGGGAATAATGAGCAGTTCTTC. The V and J genes are TRBV5-1 and TRBJ2-1, with TRBD2 identical over 12 bases. Germline V gene lookup returns CDR1 SGHRS and CDR2 YFSETQ. The length of the CDR3 is 14 residues. The ends lost 4 bases at V and 7 bases at J; junction bases unmatched: 3.

This clonotype showed up many times. One end of the junction varies from germline; a read error may be responsible. The rearrangement links TRBV5-1 to TRBJ1-6, with D possibly being TRBD1 (6 bases). Germline-derived CDR1 and CDR2 are SGHRS and YFSETQ. The CDR3 contains 13 residues. The CDR3 DNA follows: TGCGCCAGCAGCATTGGACCGGGGGGACAAGCCCTATTT. Translating gives CASSIGPGGQALF.

This clonotype has at least ten counts. The chain couples TRBV20-1 to TRBJ2-3; TRBD2 aligns across 10 bases. The trim removed 5 bases at V and 4 bases at J, leaving 3 bases unmatched. Germline loops: CDR1 DFQATT, CDR2 SNEGSKA (reference sequence). The CDR3 has 13 amino acids. CDR3: CSAFSGGPDTQYF. DNA for the CDR3: TGCAGTGCTTTTAGCGGGGGGCCAGATACGCAGTATTTT.

On this clonotype itself: This could be a read error, since a much larger clone is one nucleotide away. The genes are TRBV11-2 and TRBJ2-2; D uncertain. V shed 1 base and J shed 12 bases, with 12 bases lying between them. The V gene's germline CDR1 is SGHAT and CDR2 FQNNGV. There are 13 residues in the CDR3. Written as DNA, the CDR3 is TGTGCCAGCAGCTTAGTATCCAGGTCGAAGCTGTTTTTT. The encoded protein is CASSLVSRSKLFF.